Sequencing of this TCR beta chain was carried out in a study of regulatory T cells in long-lasting Graves disease (dated by TCRdb to about 2021). Context from the whole study: Newly diagnosed Graves' disease patients had taken antithyroid drugs for less than 3 months. This study used TCR sequencing and RNA sequencing of peripheral blood to compare persistent Graves' disease patients against newly diagnosed Graves' disease patients. The study was conducted in China and was registered as a clinical trial. A total of roughly 35 samples underwent TCR sequencing: roughly 13 from persistent and roughly 20 from newly diagnosed Graves' disease patients. Broader findings and caveats from the paper: Persistent patients shared more public clonotypes among themselves (more than 2,500) than newly diagnosed patients did (approximately 870). Sequencing and analysis were limited to the TCR beta chain. Persistent Graves' disease patients showed lower TCR Shannon entropy and fewer highly expanded clones than newly diagnosed patients, suggesting clonal expansion. Preferential use of TRBV28, TRBJ1-2 and TRBJ2-5 was observed in persistent disease, whereas TRBV20-1 and TRBJ2-1 were favored in newly diagnosed disease. As a limitation, the authors acknowledged that the small sample size may reduce accuracy. Peripheral blood alone was examined, since thyroid tissue, which constituted the primary lesion, could not be accessed.

The sample's time point label, in plain terms: newly diagnosed GD, antithyroid drugs for less than 3 months. For both TCR sequencing and RNA sequencing, RNA was extracted from PBMCs using TRIzol. Graves' disease was diagnosed according to American Thyroid Association guidelines. Patients for the study were recruited at an endocrinology department in Xi'an, China. Each patient gave approximately 8.8 milliliters of peripheral blood, collected in an EDTA anticoagulant tube. Ficoll Paque Plus density gradient separation was used to isolate PBMCs, and no additional T cell sorting was done. An Agilent 2100 Bioanalyzer and agarose gel were used to check RNA quality, and a NanoDrop 2000 was used to measure RNA concentration. As for this clonotype: The antigen this receptor binds is unknown. No base quality information exists; no much larger clone differs at one position.

Its CDR3 holds 14 amino acids, cysteine through phenylalanine. Only the CDR3 DNA is retained, 42 bases long and in frame from the first base. A distance of 10 bases separates the germline ends of V and J, which lose 3 bases and 2 bases respectively. CDR1 DFQATT and CDR2 SNEGSKA are derived from the germline V gene (reference sequence). Libraries were constructed by multiplex PCR. TCRdb lists the instrument as Illumina HiSeq 4000. CDR3 regions were amplified by Arm-PCR with iRepertoire HTBI primers to construct TCR beta libraries. Gel purification was performed on PCR products prior to sequencing. Processing in the source paper ran as follows. Gene usage analysis of CDR3 amino acid clonotypes used the 55 to 65 TRBV and some 15 TRBJ segments found across samples. COPE and FqMerger were used to merge filtered high-quality paired reads into contigs. BLAST was used to align contigs to IMGT TRBV, TRBD and TRBJ reference genes, with CDR3 defined following IMGT. Any clonotype with a frequency above 0.1% was counted as a highly expanded clone. Repertoire diversity was measured by Shannon entropy, and V-J evenness by the Gini coefficient. A clonotype was considered public if more than one individual shared it. TCRdb reworked the public reads: Q25 trimming with fastp, MiXCR clone assembly, productive beta chains retained. Entries are consolidated by CDR3 protein sequence, retaining the most common genes and DNA. TCRdb, rather than the study authors, made the V and J calls. The sample includes hundreds of thousands of distinct CDR3 sequences, with around 15% observed a single time. The ten largest clones represent approximately 25% of the sample.

These data were also filed under a second study, of T cells in Graves' hyperthyroidism and ophthalmopathy. Per that second paper: A patient counted as having stable Graves' hyperthyroidism if no progression to ophthalmopathy occurred over 18 months of follow-up. Hyperthyroidism patients were aged 18 to 65 years and newly diagnosed, with disease duration of less than 2 months. Patients with uncontrolled infections, other autoimmune diseases, pregnancy or lactation were excluded. Clinical symptoms, serum thyroxine and TRAb, thyroid ultrasound, and orbital computed tomography formed the basis for the diagnoses. A first-round RT-PCR of the TCR CDR3 used the HTBI primer set with the Qiagen OneStep RT-PCR kit. Blood samples also contained most of the expanded thyroid clonotypes (frequency above 0.001), which suggests that blood repertoires may reflect thyroid immune responses. In cross-validation, a model built on a 13 V-J signature told ophthalmopathy apart from stable hyperthyroidism with roughly 87% sensitivity and around 81% specificity, and in testing the same model reached 80%/75%. In validation, progression to ophthalmopathy was predicted by the model with almost 71% sensitivity and approximately 78% specificity, a median of 6.5 months before onset. To identify TCR V-J signatures that set the groups apart, the researchers used a discovery cohort of 100 patients, made up of approximately 43 with Graves' ophthalmopathy and 55 to 65 with stable Graves' hyperthyroidism. An independent validation cohort of 18 to 20 hyperthyroidism patients and about 16 patients who later progressed to ophthalmopathy tested prospective prediction of ophthalmopathy. For training and testing, the approximately 97 patients in the discovery cohort were randomly divided in a 7:3 ratio. In about 6 Graves' hyperthyroidism patients, the study also compared T-cell repertoires from thyroid tissue with T-cell repertoires from blood. After sampling, hyperthyroidism patients received methimazole starting at 30 mg daily, and ophthalmopathy patients received high-dose intravenous methylprednisolone. A second multiplex PCR round built the libraries, followed by size selection and purification. Sequencing of the libraries was done on an Illumina HiSeq2000 using paired-end 100 bp reads. Raw data were processed with SOAPnuke, discarding reads with adapters, uncalled bases, mean Phred below 15, or no exact constant-primer or identifier match. High-quality paired reads were merged using COPE v1.2.5, and each unique nucleotide sequence was defined as a clonotype. Clonotypes were aligned to IMGT TRBV, TRBD and TRBJ reference segments using MiTCR v1.1. Analysis was restricted to V-J combinations with a frequency above 0.0001, which covered just over 98% of repertoires. A TCS score was defined as the ratio between F50 (clonal expansion) and ExV (chaos), using BLOSUM62-based TCRdist between CDR3 peptides within each V-J. Welch's t-statistics and random forest reduced around 520 V-J features to 10 to 15, which were used in a naive Bayes classifier (R e1071). Sample size was not statistically predetermined, and blinding of investigators to group allocation was not performed. The paper describes TCR Vbeta CDR3 sequencing of roughly 130 peripheral blood samples, made up of 43 ophthalmopathy patients, over 70 hyperthyroidism patients and 17 progressor patients.

Sequencing used peripheral blood mononuclear cells (PBMCs), obtained at new diagnosis, from a patient treated with antithyroid drugs. The receptor was isolated from a woman aged 40-65 years with Graves disease. Donor details come from another sample of the same person, matched by shared clones. The receptor chain draws on TRBV20-1 and TRBJ2-2; the D gene is not confidently resolved. CDR3 protein: CSASLAGNTGELFF. The DNA is TGCAGTGCTAGTTTGGCAGGAAACACCGGGGAGCTGTTTTTT.